The clone carrying this T cell receptor (beta chain) was picked up a small number of times. Its matching antigen is unknown. These data belong to a study of T cell responses to AZD1222 COVID-19 vaccine. The repertoire was sequenced with immunoSEQ multiplex PCR; TCRdb's copy has only in-frame clones and lacks some. The repertoire has 95,000 to 100,000 clones, roughly nine tenths of them found once; the top ten carry 16%. Broader study findings: The donors showed a predominance of white British ancestry and of females, with possible underestimation of clonal diversity. In all cases, repertoires were sampled only after the peak T cell response.

The V end lost 1 base, the J end lost 7 bases, and 6 bases lay between the germline ends. Germline CDR1 is SGHTS and CDR2 is YDEGEE. The CDR3 consists of 11 residues. J is TRBJ2-7 and V is TRBV5-8; no clear D. The clonotype originates from an adult in good health. Sequencing used peripheral blood, obtained on day 0 of AZD1222 vaccination. The CDR3: CASSLSQEQYF. CDR3 nucleotide sequence: TGTGCCAGCAGCTTGTCACAGGAGCAGTACTTC.